The T cell receptor beta chain described here comes from a study of neoadjuvant nivolumab and ipilimumab in lung cancer. Overall study context: Patients got nivolumab 3 mg/kg on days 1, 15 and 29; combination added ipilimumab 1 mg/kg day 1. Notes on the study in general: Resected tumors had greater TCR richness and clonality than uninvolved lung. From pretherapy to surgery, tumor richness and clonality rose with dual therapy.

About this clone: The target antigen is unknown.

Sequenced by immunoSEQ multiplex PCR; TCRdb stores in-frame clones only, minus some. The sample holds about 6,900 clones, around 77% seen once. This receptor was identified in an adult with non-small cell lung cancer. The sequenced sample was tumor tissue, obtained after neoadjuvant nivolumab, alone or with ipilimumab, at or shortly before surgery.

CDR3 DNA: TGTGCCAGCAGCTTGGGGGACAGGGCCGCAAATGAAAAACTGTTTTTT. This translates into CASSLGDRAANEKLFF. This chain connects TRBV5-5 to TRBJ1-4, with 9 bases that match TRBD1. The CDR3 contains 16 residues. V was clipped by 0 bases and J by 5 bases; unmatched bases: 5. Germline V gives CDR1 SGHKS, CDR2 YYEKEE (reference sequence).